The table lists the clone carrying this TCR beta chain with many counts. Its antigen is currently unknown. The CDR3 is made up of 16 amino acids. Germline V gives CDR1 SGDLS, CDR2 YYNGEE. V lost 4 bases to trimming and J lost 4 bases, with 17 bases between them. TCRdb recomputed calls from the multiplex PCR reads with MiXCR, one row per CDR3 protein. The sample contains fewer than 300,000 distinct CDR3 sequences, roughly 32% of which appear only once. This record comes from a study of breast tumors, draining lymph nodes, adjacent tissues. Axillary draining lymph nodes of breast cancer patients supplied the node samples. Regarding the study as a whole: Tumor and nontumor repertoires were significantly more similar in luminal-like than in basal-like breast cancer. Findings are consistent with lymph node origin and intratumoral expansion of most tumor T cells.

The chain employs TRBV9 and TRBJ2-2; D may be TRBD2 (5 bases). The sequencing input was axillary lymph node tissue. The sequence was obtained from a female donor with breast cancer. Some clones in this sample may be carry-over from other donors' samples. The CDR3 sequence: CASSRIGVQSTGELFF. The CDR3 bases are TGTGCCAGCAGCCGTATCGGGGTTCAGTCCACCGGGGAGCTGTTTTTT.